This entry lists 5 T cell receptor beta chains sequenced from one sample in a study of human T cells and chemical hapten exposure (dated by TCRdb to the early 2020s). Explained via the paper, the time point label denotes: pre-sensitization, week 0. The treatment or condition label, as the study defines it: therapeutic diphenylcyclopropenone sensitization with weekly scalp DPC. The library was made by RACE. Sequencing relied on a NextSeq 500. TCRdb cleaned the public reads at Q25 with fastp, built clones with MiXCR and kept in-frame beta chains. Identical CDR3 protein sequences are pooled into one entry, listed with their most common genes and DNA. The sample records a few hundred thousand distinct CDR3 sequences, around 5.5% of which are singletons. The ten largest clones add up to less than 9% of the sample. Sequenced here: whole blood, sampled in connection with sensitization to the hapten diphenylcyclopropenone (DPC). Source of these receptors: a young woman with alopecia areata. Some clones in this sample may be carry-over from other donors' samples.

CDR3 DNA sequence: TGTGCCAGCAGTTGGTCCCGGACAGACCCTAGCACAGATACGCAGTATTTT. It encodes CASSWSRTDPSTDTQYF. This chain joins TRBV28 and TRBJ2-3; D is perhaps TRBD1 (6 bases). From germline, CDR1 is MDHEN and CDR2 SYDVKM. Trimming cost V 4 bases and J 0 bases, with 17 bases left between them. This CDR3 region has 17 residues. Together with reference TRBV28 and TRBJ2-3, the CDR3 gives the full variable domain: DVKVTQSSRYLVKRTGEKVFLECVQDMDHENMFWYRQDPGLGLRLIYFSYDVKMKEKGDIPEGYSVSREKKERFSLILESASTNQTSMYLCASSWSRTDPSTDTQYFGPGTRLTVL.

This clonotype was seen only a few times. The CDR3 loop reads CASSQDTAAFNSPLHF. The DNA for the CDR3 is TGTGCCAGCTCCCAGGACACGGCAGCATTTAATTCACCCCTCCACTTT. V gene TRBV18 combines with J gene TRBJ1-6; D possibly corresponds to TRBD1 (5 bases). Germline V gene data show CDR1 as KGHSH and CDR2 as LQKENI. CDR3 size: 16 residues. The V and J ends lost 6 bases and 6 bases respectively, with 18 bases between them.

This clonotype was seen repeatedly, ten times or more. This rearrangement joins TRBV28 to TRBJ2-7, with D unclear. V shed 2 bases and J shed 4 bases, with 3 bases lying between them. The germline V gene has CDR1 MDHEN and CDR2 SYDVKM. This CDR3 is built from 11 residues. CDR3 in amino acids: CASSLQYEQYF. The CDR3 DNA reads TGTGCCAGCAGTTTACAGTACGAGCAGTACTTC.

This clonotype has a handful of counts. The gene calls are TRBV12-3 or TRBV12-4 and TRBJ2-3; TRBD2 agrees at 7 bases. The CDR3 covers 15 residues. V lost 3 bases and J lost 6; bases outside the gene matches: 9. The CDR3 nucleotides are TGTGCCAGCAGTTTCCCCGGCAGGGAGGGGGATACGCAGTATTTT. It codes for CASSFPGREGDTQYF.

The chain couples TRBV2 to TRBJ1-2; no firm D call. The germline V and J ends were trimmed by 4 bases and 4 bases, with 7 bases remaining between them. Germline V gene lookup returns CDR1 SNHLY and CDR2 FYNNEI. The length of the CDR3 is 12 residues. The CDR3 loop reads CASSATGYGYTF. As DNA, the CDR3 is TGTGCCAGCAGTGCGACCGGCTATGGCTACACCTTC.